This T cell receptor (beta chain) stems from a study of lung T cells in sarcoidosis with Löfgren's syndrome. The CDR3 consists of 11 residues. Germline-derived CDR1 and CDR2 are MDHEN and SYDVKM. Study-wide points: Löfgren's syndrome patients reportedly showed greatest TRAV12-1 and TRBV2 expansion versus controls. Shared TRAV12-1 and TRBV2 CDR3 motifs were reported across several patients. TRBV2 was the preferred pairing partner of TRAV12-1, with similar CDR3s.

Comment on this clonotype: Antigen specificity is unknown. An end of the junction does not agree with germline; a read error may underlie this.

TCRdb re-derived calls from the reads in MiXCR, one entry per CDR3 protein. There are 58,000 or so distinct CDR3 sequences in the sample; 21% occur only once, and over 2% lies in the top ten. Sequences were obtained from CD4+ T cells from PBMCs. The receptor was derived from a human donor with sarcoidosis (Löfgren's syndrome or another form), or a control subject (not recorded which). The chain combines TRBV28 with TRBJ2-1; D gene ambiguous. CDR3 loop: CASSLTASQSF. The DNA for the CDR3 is TGTGCCAGCAGTTTAACCGCGTCACAGTCCTTC.